The 21 T cell receptor beta chains in this list originate from one sample, sequenced in a study of immune evolution from preneoplasia to lung adenocarcinoma. Generated by immunoSEQ multiplex PCR, the TCRdb table keeps only in-frame clones and is missing some. The sample holds approximately 4,500 clones, around 80% seen once. The sequenced material came from FFPE lung adenocarcinoma in situ tissue. All receptors come from a person between 70 and 80 years old with lung adenocarcinoma.

The chain carries TRBV5-1 and TRBJ2-7, with TRBD2 matching over 10 bases. CDR1 and CDR2 (germline): SGHRS, YFSETQ. V lost 0 bases, J lost 4 bases, and 13 bases stayed unmatched. The CDR3 is made up of 18 amino acids. CDR3 residues: CASSLGYLSASGSYEQYF. The CDR3 bases are TGCGCCAGCAGCTTGGGGTATCTCAGTGCTAGCGGGAGTTACGAGCAGTACTTC.

The rearrangement joins TRBV28 to TRBJ2-7; possible D gene TRBD1, 6 bases. V lost 6 bases to trimming and J lost 6 bases, with 21 bases between them. There are 15 residues in the CDR3. Germline V gives CDR1 MDHEN, CDR2 SYDVKM. Here the CDR3 reads CASSPSGTSIGEQYF. For the CDR3, the DNA is TGTGCCAGCAGCCCATCGGGGACATCCATCGGCGAGCAGTACTTC.

This rearrangement joins TRBV7-9 to TRBJ1-5; D possibly corresponds to TRBD1 (5 bases). Trimming removed 3 bases at V and 5 bases at J, with 8 bases between. The CDR3 totals 13 residues. Germline CDR1 SEHNR, CDR2 FQNEAQ (reference sequence). CDR3 DNA sequence: TGTGCCAGCAGCTTTTCGACAGATCAGCCCCAGCATTTT. It encodes CASSFSTDQPQHF.

V and J are TRBV20-1 and TRBJ2-1, with no clear D. Germline V gives CDR1 DFQATT, CDR2 SNEGSKA (reference sequence). The germline V and J ends were trimmed by 7 bases and 6 bases, with 10 bases remaining between them. The CDR3 sequence is 11 residues long. This CDR3 is CSGRRLNEQFF. The DNA for the CDR3 is TGCAGTGGTCGGCGCCTCAATGAGCAGTTCTTC.

V and J are TRBV19 and TRBJ2-7, with TRBD1 as a possible D gene (6 bases). Germline V lookup: CDR1 LNHDA, CDR2 SQIVND (reference sequence). This CDR3 contains 14 residues. V shed 4 bases and J shed 6 bases, with 16 bases lying between them. The CDR3 loop reads CASSTTGQYAEQYF. CDR3 DNA sequence: TGTGCCAGTAGTACCACTGGACAGTATGCCGAGCAGTACTTC. The variable domain in full, with the rest retrieved from reference TRBV19 and TRBJ2-7, is DGGITQSPKYLFRKEGQNVTLSCEQNLNHDAMYWYRQDPGQGLRLIYYSQIVNDFQKGDIAEGYSVSREKKESFPLTVTSAQKNPTAFYLCASSTTGQYAEQYFGPGTRLTVT.

The V and J genes are TRBV9 and TRBJ2-2; TRBD2 matches at 9 bases. With 0 bases clipped from V and 7 bases from J, the junction kept 7 bases outside the gene matches. Germline loops: CDR1 SGDLS, CDR2 YYNGEE. The CDR3 loop spans 16 amino acids. CDR3 protein: CASSVAFSGRGGELFF. The CDR3, as DNA: TGTGCCAGCAGCGTAGCTTTTAGCGGGAGAGGCGGGGAGCTGTTTTTT.

DNA for the CDR3: TGTGCCAGCAGGGGACAGGGAGGCGGTAAGCCCCTCCACTTT. Its protein product is CASRGQGGGKPLHF. V gene TRBV28 combines with J gene TRBJ1-6, with 9 nucleotides matching TRBD1. The CDR3 spans 14 residues. V gave up 6 bases and J gave up 13 bases; unmatched junction bases: 10. Germline CDR1 reads MDHEN; CDR2 reads SYDVKM.

This clone has only a few counts. This chain joins TRBV28 and TRBJ2-3; TRBD2 agrees at 7 bases. With 3 bases clipped from V and 1 base from J, the junction kept 1 base outside the gene matches. CDR1 is MDHEN and CDR2 is SYDVKM in the germline V gene. CDR3 size: 14 residues. CDR3 DNA: TGTGCCAGCAGTTTTCTAGCGGGCACAGATACGCAGTATTTT. It specifies CASSFLAGTDTQYF.

The CDR3, as DNA: TGTGCCAGCAGTTATACAGGGGGCTACAATGAGCAGTTCTTC. Translating gives CASSYTGGYNEQFF. V is TRBV2 and J is TRBJ2-1; 8 bases line up with TRBD1. V lost 5 bases, J lost 3 bases, and 3 bases stayed unmatched. Germline CDR1 reads SNHLY; CDR2 reads FYNNEI. The CDR3 runs to 14 residues.

V is TRBV5-1 and J is TRBJ2-7; D may be TRBD1 (5 bases). Per germline, CDR1 SGHRS and CDR2 YFSETQ. V lost 3 bases to trimming and J lost 4 bases, with 14 bases between them. The CDR3 consists of 14 residues. The CDR3 bases are TGCGCCAGCAGCTCCTTGTCAGGGCCATACGAGCAGTACTTC. Translated: CASSSLSGPYEQYF. Full variable domain (remainder filled in from reference TRBV5-1 and TRBJ2-7): KAGVTQTPRYLIKTRGQQVTLSCSPISGHRSVSWYQQTPGQGLQFLFEYFSETQRNKGNFPGRFSGRQFSNSRSEMNVSTLELGDSALYLCASSSLSGPYEQYFGPGTRLTVT.

This chain joins TRBV28 and TRBJ2-7; TRBD1 matches at 9 bases. Germline loops: CDR1 MDHEN, CDR2 SYDVKM. V lost 8 bases to trimming and J lost 0 bases; unmatched junction nucleotides: 5. The CDR3 totals 14 residues. The CDR3 sequence is CASPPDRGSYEQYF. DNA for the CDR3: TGTGCCAGCCCCCCGGACAGGGGCTCCTACGAGCAGTACTTC. The full variable domain, completed using reference TRBV28 and TRBJ2-7, is DVKVTQSSRYLVKRTGEKVFLECVQDMDHENMFWYRQDPGLGLRLIYFSYDVKMKEKGDIPEGYSVSREKKERFSLILESASTNQTSMYLCASPPDRGSYEQYFGPGTRLTVT.

The chain links TRBV5-1 to TRBJ2-6; D possibly corresponds to TRBD1 (5 bases). V was pared by 4 bases and J by 2 bases, with 10 bases between. This CDR3 is built from 15 residues. The germline V gene encodes CDR1 SGHRS and CDR2 YFSETQ. The CDR3 nucleotides read TGCGCCAGCAGCGGGGAAGGGGCTGGGGCCAACGTCCTGACTTTC. Its protein product is CASSGEGAGANVLTF. Full variable domain (remainder filled in from reference TRBV5-1 and TRBJ2-6): KAGVTQTPRYLIKTRGQQVTLSCSPISGHRSVSWYQQTPGQGLQFLFEYFSETQRNKGNFPGRFSGRQFSNSRSEMNVSTLELGDSALYLCASSGEGAGANVLTFGAGSRLTVL.

The chain employs TRBV2 and TRBJ2-3; no clear D. Germline V gives CDR1 SNHLY, CDR2 FYNNEI. CDR3 length equals 16 residues. Trimming took 5 bases from V and 1 from J, leaving 16 bases between them. CDR3 region: CASSRNPPQGTDTQYF. CDR3 nucleotides: TGTGCCAGCAGTCGAAACCCACCTCAGGGCACAGATACGCAGTATTTT.

The gene calls are TRBV27 and TRBJ1-1; TRBD1 is a possible D gene (5 bases). Germline V lookup: CDR1 MNHEY, CDR2 SMNVEV (reference sequence). The CDR3 is made up of 14 amino acids. V lost 5 bases, J lost 1 base, and 11 bases lay in between. The CDR3 sequence is CASSPSRENTEAFF. The CDR3 DNA reads TGTGCCAGCAGTCCCAGCAGGGAGAACACTGAAGCTTTCTTT.

V and J are TRBV11-2 and TRBJ2-2; perhaps TRBD2 as D (6 bases). CDR3 length: 15 amino acids. CDR1 is SGHAT, CDR2 FQNNGV, per germline. Deletions cut 5 bases from V and 6 bases from J, with 16 bases between. Here the CDR3 reads CASSPRTTLSGELFF. The CDR3 region has the DNA TGTGCCAGCAGCCCCAGGACTACACTCTCCGGGGAGCTGTTTTTT.

V gene TRBV7-8 combines with J gene TRBJ2-5; 7 bases fit TRBD2. This CDR3 contains 15 residues. After removal of 6 bases from V and 2 bases from J, the junction contained 9 bases not matched to a gene. Germline V gene lookup returns CDR1 SGHVS and CDR2 FQNEAQ. CDR3 DNA sequence: TGTGCCAGCAGACCGGGACTAACGAAACAAGAGACCCAGTACTTC. Its translation: CASRPGLTKQETQYF.

CDR3 sequence reads: CASSDGPVHEQYF. CDR3 DNA sequence: TGTGCCAGCAGCGATGGCCCAGTCCACGAGCAGTACTTC. The chain links TRBV9 to TRBJ2-7, with no clear D. The V end lost 3 bases, the J end lost 5 bases, and 12 bases lay between the germline ends. Looked up from germline, CDR1 is SGDLS and CDR2 is YYNGEE. This CDR3 region has 13 residues.

This clone occurred a few times. This sequence joins TRBV6-5 and TRBJ1-2, with TRBD1 identical over 8 bases. Germline V gives CDR1 MNHEY, CDR2 SVGAGI. V lost 5 bases, J lost 2 bases, and 7 bases stayed unmatched. The CDR3 consists of 15 residues. CDR3 bases: TGTGCCAGCAGTCCCCAGACAGGGGCGAACTATGGCTACACCTTC. This encodes CASSPQTGANYGYTF.

The chain employs TRBV7-6 and TRBJ2-3; D is perhaps TRBD1 or TRBD2 (6 bases each). Germline CDR1 reads SGHVS; CDR2 reads FNYEAQ. The CDR3 covers 14 residues. Trimming stripped 5 bases from V and 5 bases from J, with 14 bases between. The CDR3 reads CASSRGGFVDTQYF. The CDR3 region has the DNA TGTGCCAGCAGCAGAGGGGGGTTTGTAGATACGCAGTATTTT.

In this sample, this clone turned up a few times. The CDR3 region has the DNA TGCAGCGTTGATAAAGGCGGACGCAATCAGCCCCAGCATTTT. The encoded protein is CSVDKGGRNQPQHF. The chain carries TRBV29-1 and TRBJ1-5; unclear D gene. The CDR3 contains 14 residues. The V end lost 3 bases, the J end lost 2 bases, and 11 bases lay between the germline ends. Germline values: CDR1 SQVTM, CDR2 ANQGSEA.

This clone came up once. J is TRBJ2-2 and V is TRBV10-1; D is unresolved. V was shortened by 8 bases and J by 1 base, with 8 bases between the two germline ends. This CDR3 is built from 13 residues. Germline V CDR1 and CDR2: WNHNN, SYGVQD (reference sequence). Here the CDR3 DNA reads TGCGCCAGCGGAACGGGGAACACCGGGGAGCTGTTTTTT. It codes for CASGTGNTGELFF.